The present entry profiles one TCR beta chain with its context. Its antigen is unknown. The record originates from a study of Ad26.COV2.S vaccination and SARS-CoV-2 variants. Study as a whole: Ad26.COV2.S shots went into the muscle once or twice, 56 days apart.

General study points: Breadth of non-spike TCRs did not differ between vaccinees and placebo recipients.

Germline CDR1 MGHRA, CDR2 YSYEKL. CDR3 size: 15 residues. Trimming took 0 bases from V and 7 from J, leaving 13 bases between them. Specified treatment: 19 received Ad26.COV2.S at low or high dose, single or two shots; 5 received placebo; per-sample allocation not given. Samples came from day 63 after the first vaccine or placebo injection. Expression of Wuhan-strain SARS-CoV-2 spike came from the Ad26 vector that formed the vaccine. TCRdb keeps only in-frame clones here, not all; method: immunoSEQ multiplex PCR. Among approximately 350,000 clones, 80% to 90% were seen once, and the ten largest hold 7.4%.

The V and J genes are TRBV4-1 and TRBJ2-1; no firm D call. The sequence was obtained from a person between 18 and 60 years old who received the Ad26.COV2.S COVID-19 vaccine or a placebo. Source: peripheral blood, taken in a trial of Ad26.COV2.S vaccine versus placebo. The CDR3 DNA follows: TGCGCCAGCAGCCAAGAGCCCGTAGCCGGGAATGAGCAGTTCTTC. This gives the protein CASSQEPVAGNEQFF.